This T cell receptor beta chain was sequenced in a study of blood T cell repertoires in COVID-19. Study context: From the United States, Italy and Spain came samples of acute and convalescent COVID-19.

With V trimmed by 6 bases and J by 2 bases, 3 bases remained unmatched. Germline V lookup: CDR1 MNHEY, CDR2 SVGAGI. The CDR3 runs 14 residues. All recovered Cohort 3 donors got two negative PCRs, got clearance, or saw symptom resolution. Here immunoSEQ multiplex PCR was the method, and the copy in TCRdb shows in-frame clones only, minus some. The table includes approximately 300,000 clones, about 90% detected once. V usage is TRBV6-5 and J usage is TRBJ1-2, with 10 bases fitting TRBD1. Sequencing input: PBMCs or T cells enriched from blood (not recorded which). The TCR comes from a woman aged 25 to 39 who had recovered from COVID-19. This CDR3 is CASSLDRGNYGYTF. The CDR3 bases are TGTGCCAGCAGCCTGGACAGGGGGAACTATGGCTACACCTTC.